Presented here are 21 T cell receptor beta chains from one specimen sequenced in a study of glioma-infiltrating T cells after dendritic cell vaccination. Assay: immunoSEQ multiplex PCR; the TCRdb copy retains only in-frame clones and omits some. The repertoire holds roughly 85,000 clones, 85% seen once, with 8.5% in the top ten. Time point meaning: after dendritic cell vaccination, including at tumor progression/relapse. The sample in question was blood, obtained after dendritic cell vaccination. These TCRs come from a human donor with glioblastoma.

In this sample, this clone turned up once. The rearrangement links TRBV19 to TRBJ2-5, with 9 bases fitting TRBD1. The J call may not be correct, given that the DNA end is closer to TRBJ2-7. Germline CDR1 LNHDA, CDR2 SQIVND (reference sequence). CDR3 size: 15 residues. CDR3 sequence (DNA): TGTGCCAGTAGTATAGCTCGGGACAGGGCCTACGAGCAGTACTTC. This codes for CASSIARDRAYEQYF.

The chain recombines TRBV18 with TRBJ1-1; tentative D call: TRBD1 (5 bases). The CDR3 runs 16 residues. Germline V CDR1 and CDR2: KGHSH, LQKENI. The ends were cut back, 4 bases at V and 1 base at J, with 16 bases in the middle. CDR3 in DNA: TGTGCCAGCTCACTCACTCGGACACGGCAGAACACTGAAGCTTTCTTT. Its translation: CASSLTRTRQNTEAFF.

The chain is built from TRBV25-1 and TRBJ1-1, with a weak D call TRBD1 (6 bases). The CDR3 runs to 15 residues. Germline CDR1 MGHDK, CDR2 SYGVNS. V lost 0 bases, J lost 4 bases, and 12 bases lay in between. In DNA, the CDR3 is TGTGCCAGCAGTGAATACCTGGGGGCGGTCACTGAAGCTTTCTTT. Its translation is CASSEYLGAVTEAFF.

This clone was counted between two and nine times. The rearrangement joins TRBV7-2 to TRBJ2-7; 7 positions match TRBD1. Germline CDR1 SGHTA, CDR2 FQGNSA. The CDR3 sequence is 13 residues long. V was clipped by 4 bases and J by 9 bases; unmatched bases: 9. The CDR3 spells CASSSTGFQTQYF. The CDR3 nucleotides are TGTGCCAGCAGCTCGACAGGGTTTCAGACGCAGTACTTC.

The CDR3 DNA is TGTGCCAGCAGTACTAGCCGGAGCTCCTACAATGAGCAGTTCTTC. Protein sequence: CASSTSRSSYNEQFF. The rearrangement links TRBV27 to TRBJ2-1; tentative D call: TRBD2 (6 bases). Germline CDR1 reads MNHEY; CDR2 reads SMNVEV (reference sequence). V dropped 5 bases and J dropped 0 bases, with 11 bases sitting between them. The CDR3 is 15 amino acids.

The gene calls are TRBV27 and TRBJ2-7, with TRBD1 matching over 7 bases. The CDR3 extends over 17 amino acids. With 10 bases clipped from V and 1 base from J, the junction kept 19 bases outside the gene matches. CDR1 is MNHEY, CDR2 SMNVEV, per germline (reference sequence). CDR3 bases: TGTGCCACAGCGAGGGGACCCGGTTTGACAGGGTCCTACGAGCAGTACTTC. Its protein is CATARGPGLTGSYEQYF.

This chain connects TRBV19 to TRBJ2-1; D possibly corresponds to TRBD2 (5 bases). Trimming took off 5 bases at V and 1 base at J, with 9 bases between the two ends. Germline V gives CDR1 LNHDA, CDR2 SQIVND (reference sequence). This CDR3 spans 14 amino acids. The CDR3 bases are TGTGCCAGTAGTGAGCGGATATCCTACAATGAGCAGTTCTTC. This codes for CASSERISYNEQFF.

This clone was detected once. This sequence joins TRBV6-5 and TRBJ2-3; 13 bases are a match to TRBD2. This CDR3 comprises 16 residues. J was trimmed by 2 bases and V by 2 bases; bases with no gene match: 1. Germline V gene sequence: CDR1 MNHEY, CDR2 SVGAGI. CDR3 region: CASSYGTSGTTDTQYF. As DNA, the CDR3 is TGTGCCAGCAGTTACGGGACTAGCGGGACCACAGATACGCAGTATTTT.

The V call is TRBV7-2, the J call TRBJ2-7, with TRBD2 matching 13 bases. The trim removed 5 bases at V and 0 bases at J, leaving 10 bases unmatched. The CDR3 loop spans 18 amino acids. Germline-derived CDR1 and CDR2 are SGHTA and FQGNSA. The CDR3, as DNA: TGTGCCAGCAGCCCCTCGTGGACTAGCGGGGGCTCCTCCTACGAGCAGTACTTC. It codes for CASSPSWTSGGSSYEQYF.

This clone has a single count. The genes are TRBV28 and TRBJ2-7, with D possibly matching TRBD2 (5 bases). The CDR3 contains 14 residues. V shed 6 bases and J shed 11 bases, with 23 bases lying between them. Germline V gene data show CDR1 as MDHEN and CDR2 as SYDVKM. The CDR3 DNA is TGTGCCAGCAGAAGACCCGGTAGCCCCTCCGGGGAGTACTTC. Translating gives CASRRPGSPSGEYF.

This rearrangement joins TRBV29-1 to TRBJ1-2, with 9 bases lining up with TRBD1. Germline-derived CDR1 and CDR2 are SQVTM and ANQGSEA. This CDR3 comprises 13 residues. The junction had 6 bases not matched to a gene; V was cut back by 4 bases and J by 6 bases. The CDR3 DNA is TGCAGCGTTGGCGACAGGGGGAGAAATGGCTACACCTTC. Protein sequence: CSVGDRGRNGYTF.

A single count supports this clone. The J gene is TRBJ2-7, the V gene TRBV5-1; TRBD1 agrees at 7 bases. J lost 1 base, V lost 5 bases, and 9 bases had no gene match. CDR1 SGHRS and CDR2 YFSETQ come from the germline V gene. The CDR3 spans 15 residues. CDR3: CASSPRQGTSYEQYF. DNA of the CDR3: TGCGCCAGCAGTCCCAGACAGGGAACTTCCTACGAGCAGTACTTC. The whole variable domain, filled in from reference TRBV5-1 and TRBJ2-7, reads KAGVTQTPRYLIKTRGQQVTLSCSPISGHRSVSWYQQTPGQGLQFLFEYFSETQRNKGNFPGRFSGRQFSNSRSEMNVSTLELGDSALYLCASSPRQGTSYEQYFGPGTRLTVT.

This clone was seen a single time. This chain connects TRBV12-2 to TRBJ1-4; TRBD1, the table's D call, was not compared with the DNA. TRBV12-2 is reported as a pseudogene. The CDR3 loop spans 17 amino acids. The CDR3 here is CASRLGPAGTDNEKLFF. DNA for the CDR3: TGTGCAAGTCGCTTAGGGCCAGCCGGGACAGATAATGAAAAACTGTTTTTT.

The chain carries TRBV27 and TRBJ2-3, with 9 bases fitting TRBD1. V dropped 8 bases and J dropped 3; count of bases not matched to a gene: 9. The germline CDR1 and CDR2 sequences are MNHEY and SMNVEV (reference sequence). The CDR3 has 15 amino acids. The CDR3 region is CASGGLGQGTDTQYF. The CDR3 DNA follows: TGTGCCAGCGGTGGATTGGGACAGGGAACAGATACGCAGTATTTT.

The chain recombines TRBV4-2 with TRBJ2-7; 11 bases map to TRBD1. V trimming: 2 bases; J trimming: 7 bases; junction bases outside the gene matches: 13. Germline CDR1 reads LGHNA; CDR2 reads YNFKEQ. The CDR3 is 17 amino acids. Written as DNA, the CDR3 is TGTGCCAGCAGCCAACCTGTTTCCGGGGGACAGGGGGGAGAGCAGTACTTC. Its protein is CASSQPVSGGQGGEQYF.

This clone was detected a few times. The chain links TRBV5-1 to TRBJ1-3; D is unclear. V lost 2 bases to trimming and J lost 3 bases, with 9 bases between them. The CDR3 runs 14 residues. The germline gives CDR1 SGHRS, CDR2 YFSETQ. In DNA, the CDR3 is TGCGCCAGCAGCTTAAGCCCCGATGGAAACACCATATATTTT. Translating it yields CASSLSPDGNTIYF.

The CDR3 nucleotides are TGTGCCAGCAGCTCTGACAGGAACCATGGCTACACCTTC. The encoded protein is CASSSDRNHGYTF. The V gene is TRBV13, the J gene TRBJ1-2; weak D call: TRBD1 (6 bases). Germline V gene data show CDR1 as PRHDT and CDR2 as FYEKMQ (reference sequence). Trimming stripped 4 bases from V and 6 bases from J, with 12 bases between. This CDR3 is built from 13 residues.

The chain couples TRBV19 to TRBJ1-5; no clear D. V was shortened by 7 bases and J by 6 bases, with 13 bases between the two germline ends. This CDR3 spans 13 amino acids. In germline, CDR1 is LNHDA, CDR2 SQIVND (reference sequence). The CDR3 protein is CASTRVAGQPQHF. In DNA form, the CDR3 reads TGTGCCAGTACCCGGGTAGCGGGTCAGCCCCAGCATTTT. Full variable domain (rest looked up from reference TRBV19 and TRBJ1-5): DGGITQSPKYLFRKEGQNVTLSCEQNLNHDAMYWYRQDPGQGLRLIYYSQIVNDFQKGDIAEGYSVSREKKESFPLTVTSAQKNPTAFYLCASTRVAGQPQHFGDGTRLSIL.

This clone occurred a few times. The CDR3 DNA reads as TGTGCCACCAGCAGAGATAGAGGCGGGGCAGATACGCAGTATTTT. Encoded protein: CATSRDRGGADTQYF. The chain has TRBV15 and TRBJ2-3; the D gene is possibly TRBD2 (6 bases). V was shortened by 0 bases and J by 4 bases, with 11 bases between the two germline ends. The CDR3 has 15 residues. Germline V gene sequence: CDR1 LNHNV, CDR2 YYDKDF (reference sequence).

The genes are TRBV9 and TRBJ2-7; 8 nucleotides agree with TRBD1. Looked up from germline, CDR1 is SGDLS and CDR2 is YYNGEE. This CDR3 comprises 15 residues. V was clipped by 4 bases and J by 1 base; unmatched bases: 7. Here the CDR3 reads CASSIAGTGSYEQYF. The DNA of the CDR3 is TGTGCCAGCAGCATCGCCGGGACAGGATCCTACGAGCAGTACTTC.

The V gene is TRBV27, the J gene TRBJ2-7, with D maybe TRBD2 (5 bases). Germline V gene lookup returns CDR1 MNHEY and CDR2 SMNVEV (reference sequence). This CDR3 spans 14 amino acids. Trimming removed 3 bases from V and 3 bases from J, with 12 bases in between. The CDR3 coding sequence is TGTGCCAGCAGTTTGGCCAGGACTGTCTACGAGCAGTACTTC. Residues: CASSLARTVYEQYF.